These T cell receptor beta chains were read from a single sample in a study of T cell repertoires in cytomegalovirus infection. TCRdb re-derived calls from the reads in MiXCR, one entry per CDR3 protein. The table shows around 170,000 distinct CDR3 sequences, with about 15% occurring only once. Sequencing was carried out using CD8+ T cells from PBMCs. The receptors derive from a human donor in good health (CMV status not recorded). Some clones in this sample may be carry-over from other donors' samples. Both conserved end residues are part of each CDR3. A D gene is named only where the DNA matches it firmly. Clone size is shown for a subset of rows, as once, few, many or a class of expanded clone.

d_call: TRBD1
v_call: TRBV7-2
clone_size: few
j_call: TRBJ2-1
cdr3_aa: CASSFGQDNEQFF
cdr3_nt: TGTGCCAGCAGCTTTGGACAGGACAATGAGCAGTTCTTC

d_call: TRBD1
v_call: TRBV29-1
clone_size: NA
j_call: TRBJ2-2
cdr3_aa: CSGGEGQALYNPF
cdr3_nt: TGCAGCGGGGGAGAGGGACAGGCCCTGTATAACCCTTTT

d_call: NA
v_call: TRBV7-2
clone_size: few
j_call: TRBJ2-1
cdr3_aa: CASSTTGSSYNEQFF
cdr3_nt: TGTGCCAGCAGCACAACAGGGAGCTCCTACAATGAGCAGTTCTTC

d_call: NA
v_call: TRBV29-1
clone_size: NA
j_call: TRBJ2-7
cdr3_aa: CSVEDTDRPYEQYF
cdr3_nt: TGCAGCGTTGAAGATACCGACAGGCCCTACGAGCAGTACTTC

d_call: TRBD1
v_call: TRBV6-5
clone_size: NA
j_call: TRBJ1-2
cdr3_aa: CASSYSTGEGYTF
cdr3_nt: TGTGCCAGCAGTTACTCTACAGGGGAGGGCTACACCTTC

d_call: NA
v_call: TRBV14
clone_size: NA
j_call: TRBJ2-5
cdr3_aa: CASSQTVWETQYF
cdr3_nt: TGTGCCAGCAGCCAAACCGTTTGGGAGACCCAGTACTTC

d_call: TRBD1
v_call: TRBV18
clone_size: NA
j_call: TRBJ2-7
cdr3_aa: CASSPFTGTAPYEQYF
cdr3_nt: TGTGCCAGCTCACCTTTTACCGGGACAGCTCCCTACGAGCAGTACTTC

d_call: TRBD1
v_call: TRBV5-1
clone_size: NA
j_call: TRBJ1-2
cdr3_aa: CASSWDSYGYTF
cdr3_nt: TGCGCCAGCAGCTGGGACAGCTATGGCTACACCTTC

d_call: NA
v_call: TRBV12-5
clone_size: NA
j_call: TRBJ1-2
cdr3_aa: CASGSGQPYGYTF
cdr3_nt: TGTGCTAGTGGCTCAGGACAGCCCTATGGCTACACCTTC

d_call: NA
v_call: TRBV7-2
clone_size: NA
j_call: TRBJ1-2
cdr3_aa: CASRRDGPADYGYTF
cdr3_nt: TGTGCCAGCAGACGGGACGGACCCGCGGACTATGGCTACACCTTC

d_call: TRBD2
v_call: TRBV19
clone_size: NA
j_call: TRBJ2-7
cdr3_aa: CASTSGLADYEQYF
cdr3_nt: TGTGCCAGTACATCTGGACTAGCGGACTACGAGCAGTACTTC

d_call: NA
v_call: TRBV20-1
clone_size: NA
j_call: TRBJ2-5
cdr3_aa: CSAPRALEYQETQYF
cdr3_nt: TGCAGTGCACCTAGGGCCCTAGAATACCAAGAGACCCAGTACTTC

d_call: NA
v_call: TRBV7-2
clone_size: NA
j_call: TRBJ1-3
cdr3_aa: CASSPEGNTIYF
cdr3_nt: TGTGCCAGCAGCCCAGAAGGAAACACCATATATTTT

d_call: TRBD1
v_call: TRBV20-1
clone_size: NA
j_call: TRBJ1-4
cdr3_aa: CSARDRSIATNEKLFF
cdr3_nt: TGCAGTGCTCGGGACAGGTCTATAGCAACTAATGAAAAACTGTTTTTT

d_call: NA
v_call: TRBV20-1
clone_size: NA
j_call: TRBJ1-6
cdr3_aa: CSARPVTSSSYNSPLHF
cdr3_nt: TGCAGTGCTAGGCCCGTGACCTCAAGCTCCTATAATTCACCCCTCCACTTT

d_call: NA
v_call: TRBV4-1
clone_size: few
j_call: TRBJ1-5
cdr3_aa: CASSQEISDRALNQPQHF
cdr3_nt: TGCGCCAGCAGCCAAGAAATCAGTGACAGAGCCCTTAATCAGCCCCAGCATTTT

d_call: NA
v_call: TRBV28
clone_size: few
j_call: TRBJ1-3
cdr3_aa: CASSFGGLSGNTIYF
cdr3_nt: TGTGCCAGCAGTTTTGGGGGCCTCTCTGGAAACACCATATATTTT

d_call: TRBD1
v_call: TRBV28
clone_size: NA
j_call: TRBJ1-4
cdr3_aa: CASSQRGGGYNEKLFF
cdr3_nt: TGTGCCAGCAGTCAGAGGGGAGGGGGCTACAATGAAAAACTGTTTTTT

d_call: NA
v_call: TRBV29-1
clone_size: NA
j_call: TRBJ1-1
cdr3_aa: CSVVITEAFF
cdr3_nt: TGCAGCGTTGTTATCACTGAAGCTTTCTTT

d_call: NA
v_call: TRBV7-6
clone_size: few
j_call: TRBJ2-7
cdr3_aa: CASSLARAYEQYF
cdr3_nt: TGTGCCAGCAGCTTAGCGCGGGCCTACGAGCAGTACTTC

d_call: NA
v_call: TRBV7-8
clone_size: few
j_call: TRBJ2-1
cdr3_aa: CASSAGNRIGQFF
cdr3_nt: TGTGCCAGCAGCGCCGGGAACAGAATTGGGCAGTTCTTC

d_call: NA
v_call: TRBV6-1
clone_size: NA
j_call: TRBJ2-6
cdr3_aa: CASPKEGHISGANVLTF
cdr3_nt: TGTGCCAGCCCTAAGGAGGGACACATCTCTGGGGCCAACGTCCTGACTTTC

d_call: TRBD1
v_call: TRBV25-1
clone_size: NA
j_call: TRBJ1-1
cdr3_aa: CASRQGAYTEAFF
cdr3_nt: TGTGCCAGCAGGCAGGGGGCCTACACTGAAGCTTTCTTT

d_call: NA
v_call: TRBV2
clone_size: NA
j_call: TRBJ1-6
cdr3_aa: CASSEGAGMGSPLHF
cdr3_nt: TGTGCCAGCAGTGAAGGGGCGGGAATGGGCTCACCCCTCCACTTT

d_call: TRBD1
v_call: TRBV28
clone_size: NA
j_call: TRBJ2-7
cdr3_aa: CACSLSPGQGYEQYF
cdr3_nt: TGTGCCTGCAGTCTCTCCCCGGGACAGGGTTACGAGCAGTACTTC

d_call: TRBD1
v_call: TRBV6-2/TRBV6-3
clone_size: few
j_call: TRBJ2-7
cdr3_aa: CASSYSTRGLYEQYF
cdr3_nt: TGTGCCAGCAGTTACTCGACCAGGGGGCTGTACGAGCAGTACTTC

d_call: TRBD2
v_call: TRBV20-1
clone_size: few
j_call: TRBJ2-5
cdr3_aa: CSARERGTSGGVTETQYF
cdr3_nt: TGCAGTGCTAGAGAACGCGGGACTAGCGGGGGGGTCACGGAGACCCAGTACTTC